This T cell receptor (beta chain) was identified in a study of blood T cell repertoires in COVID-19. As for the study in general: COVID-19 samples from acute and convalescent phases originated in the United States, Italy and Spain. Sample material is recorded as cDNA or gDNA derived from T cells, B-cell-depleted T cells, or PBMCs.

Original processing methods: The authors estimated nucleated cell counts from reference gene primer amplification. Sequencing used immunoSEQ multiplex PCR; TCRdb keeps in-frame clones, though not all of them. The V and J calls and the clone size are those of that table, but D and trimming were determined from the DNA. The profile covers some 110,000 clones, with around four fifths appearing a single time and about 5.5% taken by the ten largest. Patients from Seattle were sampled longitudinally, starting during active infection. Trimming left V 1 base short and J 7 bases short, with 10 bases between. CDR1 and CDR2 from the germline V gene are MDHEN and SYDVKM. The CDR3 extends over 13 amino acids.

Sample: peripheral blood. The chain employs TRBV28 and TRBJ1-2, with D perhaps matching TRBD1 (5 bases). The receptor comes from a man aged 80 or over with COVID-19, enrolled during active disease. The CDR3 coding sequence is TGTGCCAGCAGTTTATACGCAGGGCCTGGCTACACCTTC. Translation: CASSLYAGPGYTF.